This T cell receptor beta chain was captured by sequencing in a study of cytomegalovirus exposure and HLA in healthy donors (dated by TCRdb to 2015 to 2018). Turning to the overall study: According to an earlier analysis of a few hundred of the donors, some 180 million T cells yielded approximately 120 million unique TCR beta sequences and less than 300 Gb of sequence data. An early release covering some 640 HLA-typed donors comprised around 300 gigabases of sequencing data and approximately 85 million unique TCR sequences. Of the approximately 400 genotyped donors, 70% to 90% were placed in the genetic ancestry cluster associated with self-reported Caucasian donors. The study was designed to test whether signatures of past pathogen exposure could be identified by cataloging public T cell receptors. The study profiled the T cell repertoires of under 850 subjects by immunosequencing and related them to cytomegalovirus serostatus. In addition to the first cohort of hundreds of subjects, a separate validation cohort of some 120 different subjects was used. To predict cytomegalovirus infection status, the study combined high-throughput TCR immunosequencing, statistical association of individual TCRs with disease status, and machine learning. A later analysis re-analyzed previously published TCR beta repertoires from approximately 670 donors and added high-resolution HLA genotyping to study TCR occurrence patterns. Rather than using new phenotypic data, the later analysis identified candidate immune exposures from TCR beta sequences and from how often those sequences occurred across donors. In an earlier analysis of a few hundred of the donors, high-throughput TCR beta sequencing was used to judge whether each TCR beta V gene segment behaved as functional or pseudogenic. Donor age, sex, ethnicity and CMV serostatus were compiled alongside the repertoire data. Genome-wide SNP genotypes for about 55% of the roughly 670 donors were used in a later genetic analysis, which treated that subset as a discovery cohort. Every repertoire in the discovery cohort had been generated on one and the same sequencing platform. HLA typing included class I and class II loci at four-digit resolution. Typing coverage differed by locus: A, B, C, DRB1 and DQB1 were typed in about 629-640 donors, DQA1 in about 500, DPA1 in some 600, and DPB1 in roughly 470. Four or five DR-DQ haplotypes were treated as single units for association and clustering because of strong linkage in the cohort. On average, about 240,000 unique TCR beta nucleotide sequences were sequenced per donor among 398 genotyped donors of the cohort, with roughly 18% of those sequences being non-productive.

On the study overall, not on this receptor specifically: When HLA alleles, especially DR and DQ, strongly co-occurred, attributing TCR associations to individual alleles was difficult. A group of highly shared sequence variants was considered likely to be a technical artifact of the sequencing pipeline. Immune exposure information for the cohort was limited to CMV serostatus. Three of the identified cytomegalovirus-associated TCR beta chains were confirmed in vitro to be specific for cytomegalovirus antigens. Most TCR sequences were seen in very few donors, while some public TCRs were found in many individuals. A further reported finding was that TCR beta sequences accurately predicted the HLA-A and HLA-B alleles for most subjects in the first cohort. In an earlier analysis of under 600 of the donors, most TCR beta V segments were observed in productive rearrangements about 87% or about 30% of the time, broadly matching IMGT annotations. Correlated functional status among segregating V segments might be attributable to linkage disequilibrium, but an unknown experimental factor could not be ruled out. In a later analysis, TCR association rates were found to vary across HLA loci, with the most associated TCRs seen for DRB1 alleles and the fewest for HLA-C alleles. The authors suggested that the approach could potentially be extended to other disease states and immunological phenotypes. The earlier analysis of approximately 590 of the donors excluded fewer than 20 rarely observed V segments, including chromosome 9 orphons, because counts were too low. In a later genetic analysis, fewer N-insertions in productive TCRs were reported among donors in an Asian-associated ancestry cluster than the roughly 640-donor mean. Cytomegalovirus status was reported to be diagnosed by the classifier with high specificity and sensitivity in both the original and validation cohorts. The cohort was sequenced for TCR beta chains only, and without alpha or paired-chain data the features that could be detected were limited. A later analysis found that most CMV-associated TCR beta chains appeared HLA-restricted, with HLA associations seemingly driven largely by CMV exposure. Sequencing depth was assumed to be roughly uniform across donors in the presence/absence analyses, though that assumption may not hold. The study listed 150 to 200 TCR beta chains as associated with cytomegalovirus. In a later analysis, HLA-associated TCR beta chains were found to be more clonally expanded and to have lower generation probabilities than equally common non-associated chains. Because HLA typing was unavailable for some donors at each locus, only the typed subset was used in association tests. Because the 87-base-pair reads could not distinguish some IMGT-functional V segments, including TRBV6-2 and TRBV6-3, those segments were excluded. Specific HLA alleles were associated with 15,000 to 20,000 TCR beta sequences at a false discovery rate of 0.05 in a later analysis. A later analysis reported that several top co-occurrence clusters appeared linked to parvovirus B19, influenza, CMV and Epstein-Barr virus. An association between a missense DCLRE1C variant and V-gene and J-gene trimming of TCR beta chains was found in a later genetic analysis and replicated in an independent cohort.

The CDR3 sequence holds 14 residues, the cysteine and phenylalanine included. Only the CDR3 portion is preserved as DNA: 42 bases, with reading frame beginning at the first base. The junction shows trimming of 5 bases on V and 0 bases on J, plus 8 bases between the germline ends. Via the germline V gene, CDR1 is SGHRS and CDR2 YFSETQ. The cohort consisted of approximately 670 healthy bone marrow donors. All cohort members were sampled while nominally healthy, although unrecorded immune exposures were likely present. The donor was CMV seronegative and belonged to the group of approximately 320 seronegative cohort members. A peripheral blood sample was provided by each donor, and peripheral blood mononuclear cells were used for TCR beta sequencing. The Qiagen DNeasy Blood Extraction Kit was used to extract genomic DNA from the blood cell samples. Note on this clone: Its binding antigen is unknown. No qualities accompany the bases; no much larger clone lies one base away.

Library preparation employed the immunoSEQ multiplex PCR assay. For the multiplex PCR, a mixture combining 60 forward primers for TCR Vbeta segments and 13 reverse primers for TCR Jbeta segments was used. A multiplex PCR assay on genomic DNA amplified the CDR3 region of rearranged TCR beta genes. Amplified TCR beta libraries were sequenced as 87-base-pair reads on the Illumina HiSeq System. As for the authors' bioinformatics: Across the 500 to 750 repertoires, a later analysis counted tens of millions of unique TCR beta chains, roughly 11 million of which were shared by at least two donors. A nearest-neighbor algorithm error-corrected the raw reads and collapsed the reads into unique sequences, merging closely related sequences to remove PCR and sequencing errors. CDR3 sequences were aligned to IMGT reference sequences to assign V, D and J gene segments. For a sequence to be retained, a match of at least six nucleotides to both a V gene segment and a J gene segment was required. A rearrangement counted as productive if the CDR3 had no stop codons and remained in frame with V and J, and every other rearrangement counted as non-productive. Following IMGT convention, CDR3 was defined as the stretch from the second conserved V-encoded cysteine to the conserved J-encoded phenylalanine. The earlier analysis of fewer than 750 of the donors excluded sequences that lacked an unambiguous match to a single V gene segment. An earlier analysis of fewer than 750 of the donors called V segments functional above 56.7% productive rearrangements and segregating when the between-donor standard deviation exceeded 5%. A statistical classification framework was developed to diagnose cytomegalovirus status using the catalog of TCR beta chain sequences. In a later analysis, TCR nucleotide sequences were compared against IMGT/GENE-DB human TR gene sequences so that V and J genes could be assigned. A later analysis assigned CDR3 sequences and most-parsimonious VDJ recombination scenarios with the TCRdist pipeline. In a later analysis, each TCR beta chain was defined by its CDR3 amino acid sequence together with its V-gene family, and reads lacking a unique V-gene family were excluded. A later analysis removed several hundred highly shared, low-generation-probability nucleotide sequences to deal with suspected cross-contamination and a sequencing artifact. A later analysis calculated a clonal expansion index for each public chain from normalized within-repertoire ranks of inferred template counts. In a later analysis, generation probabilities were computed using a VDJ recombination model fitted to out-of-frame rearrangements, and the results were checked against IGoR. In a later analysis, TCR-TCR, TCR-HLA and TCR-CMV co-occurrence was scored with hypergeometric tests, and a repertoire-size bias correction was applied to TCR pairs. False discovery rates were estimated in a later analysis by permuting HLA or CMV assignments 20 times. In a later analysis, co-occurring TCRs were grouped using DBSCAN, with TCRdist sequence similarity added in when clustering inside HLA-allele-positive subsets. Repertoires with fewer than 30,000 or more than 120,000 public chains were left out of co-occurrence clustering, as were about 5 repertoires with anomalous nucleotide sharing. In TCRdb, the immuneACCESS table is reduced to in-frame sequences with V and J assigned. These tables do not hold every clone; where another copy was compared, an unresolved V gene accounts for under half, and the others remain unexplained. V, J and clone size were drawn from that table, and D and trimming were deduced from the DNA. Recorded for this sample are under 200,000 clones; 70% to 80% of them occurred a single time. Jointly, the top ten make up under 2.5% of the sample.

The V and J genes are TRBV5-1 and TRBJ2-2; a weak D assignment points to TRBD2 (6 bases agree). The TCR comes from a man aged 55-75 years in good health and CMV-seronegative. Sequencing was performed on PBMCs. The CDR3 sequence is CASSRDSNTGELFF. The nucleotide sequence reads TGCGCCAGCAGTCGGGACTCGAACACCGGGGAGCTGTTTTTT.